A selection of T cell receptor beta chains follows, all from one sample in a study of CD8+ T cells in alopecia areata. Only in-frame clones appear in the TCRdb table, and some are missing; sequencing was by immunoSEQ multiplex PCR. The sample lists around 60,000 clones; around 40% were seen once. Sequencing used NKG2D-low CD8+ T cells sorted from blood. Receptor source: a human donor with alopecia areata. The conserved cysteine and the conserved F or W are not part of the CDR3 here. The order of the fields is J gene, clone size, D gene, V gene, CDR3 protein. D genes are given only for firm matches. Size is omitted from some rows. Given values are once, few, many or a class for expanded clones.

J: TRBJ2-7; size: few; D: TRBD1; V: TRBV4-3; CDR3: ASSYWTGDYEQY
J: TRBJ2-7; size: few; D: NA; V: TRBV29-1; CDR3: SVGGTVDYEQY
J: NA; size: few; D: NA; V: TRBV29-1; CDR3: SVEGDHAYEQY
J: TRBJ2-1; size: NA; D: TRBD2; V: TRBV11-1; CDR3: ASSRSGITYNEQF
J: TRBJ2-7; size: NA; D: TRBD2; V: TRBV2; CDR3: ASSEARASGAYEQY
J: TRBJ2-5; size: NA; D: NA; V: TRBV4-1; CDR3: ASSQGPGQAGEETQY
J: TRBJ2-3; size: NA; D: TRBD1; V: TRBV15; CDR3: ATSRALGQGANSNTQY
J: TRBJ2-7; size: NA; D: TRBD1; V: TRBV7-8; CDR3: ASSRGQGNEQY
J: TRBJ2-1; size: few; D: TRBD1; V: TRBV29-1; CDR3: SGTGGSYNEQF
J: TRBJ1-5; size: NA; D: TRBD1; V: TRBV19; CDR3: ASSSGTASNQPQH
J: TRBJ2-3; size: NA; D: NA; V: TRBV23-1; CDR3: ASSQSPEGEEDTQY
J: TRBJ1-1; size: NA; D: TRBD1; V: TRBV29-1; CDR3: SVVDRGNTEAF
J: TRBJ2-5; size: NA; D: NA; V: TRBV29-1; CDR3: SVDLGSLQETQY
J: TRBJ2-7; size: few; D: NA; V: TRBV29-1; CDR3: SVLVQAYEQY
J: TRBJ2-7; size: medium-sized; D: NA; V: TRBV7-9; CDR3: ASSLDPATYEQY
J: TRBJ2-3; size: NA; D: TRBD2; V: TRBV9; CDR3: ASSVGTSGITDTQY
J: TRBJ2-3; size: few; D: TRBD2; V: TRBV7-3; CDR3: ASQAAGGPGDTQY
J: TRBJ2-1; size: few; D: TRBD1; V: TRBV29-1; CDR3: SVETGGYNEQF
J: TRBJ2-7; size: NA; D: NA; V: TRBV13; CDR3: ASSLGRSGGSYEQY
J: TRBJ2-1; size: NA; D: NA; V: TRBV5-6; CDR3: ASSLTAGGLGNEQF
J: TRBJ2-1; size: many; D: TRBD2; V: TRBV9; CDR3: ASRRGTSGKDEQF
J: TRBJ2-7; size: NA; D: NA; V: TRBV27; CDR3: ASSERGSPFYEQY
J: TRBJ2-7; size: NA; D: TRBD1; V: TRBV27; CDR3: ASSSRTGGREQY
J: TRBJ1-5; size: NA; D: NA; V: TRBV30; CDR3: AWSVVKNNQPQH
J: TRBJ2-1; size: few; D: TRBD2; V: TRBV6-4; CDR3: ASSERPSGGNEQF
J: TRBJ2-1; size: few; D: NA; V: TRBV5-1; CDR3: ASRGGNEQF
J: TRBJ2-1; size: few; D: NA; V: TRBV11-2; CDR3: ASSFTFTSFSPNNEQF
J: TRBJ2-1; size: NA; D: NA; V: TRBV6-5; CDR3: ASSGTGALYNEQF
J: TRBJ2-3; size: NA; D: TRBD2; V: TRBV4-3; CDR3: ASSQSWTSDTDTQY
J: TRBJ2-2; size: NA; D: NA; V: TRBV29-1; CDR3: SVFPGTNTGELF
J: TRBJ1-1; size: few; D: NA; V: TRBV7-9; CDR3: ASSLVRDPGAF
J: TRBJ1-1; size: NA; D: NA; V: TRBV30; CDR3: AWSQDWNTEAF
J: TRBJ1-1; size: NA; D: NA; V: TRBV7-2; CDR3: ASSFRTEAF
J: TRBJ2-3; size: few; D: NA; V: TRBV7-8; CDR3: ASSQSTDTQY
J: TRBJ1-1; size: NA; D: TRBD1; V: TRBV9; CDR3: ASSSTGGSEAF
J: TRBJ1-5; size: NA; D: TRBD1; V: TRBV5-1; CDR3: ASSQGQGGNQPQH
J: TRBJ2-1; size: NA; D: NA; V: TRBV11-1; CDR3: ASSLALANYNEQF
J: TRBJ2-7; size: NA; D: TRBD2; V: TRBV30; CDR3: AWSPGTSGYEQY
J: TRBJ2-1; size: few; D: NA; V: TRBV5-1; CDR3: ASSTLQNNEQF
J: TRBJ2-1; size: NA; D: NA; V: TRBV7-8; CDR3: ASSLYGDWQF
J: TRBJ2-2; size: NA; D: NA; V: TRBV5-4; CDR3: ASMRWGGPTGELF
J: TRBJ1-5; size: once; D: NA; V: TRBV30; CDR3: AWNRVDQPQH
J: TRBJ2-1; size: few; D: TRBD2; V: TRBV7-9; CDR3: ASSPGLPWNEQF
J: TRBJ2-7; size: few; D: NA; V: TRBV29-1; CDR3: SVEYWRGSAYEQY
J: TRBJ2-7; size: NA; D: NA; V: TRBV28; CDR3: ASSSLGDDSYEQY
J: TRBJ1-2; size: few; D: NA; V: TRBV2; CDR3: ASSERPNPNYGYT
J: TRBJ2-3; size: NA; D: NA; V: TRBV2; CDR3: ASSDSDRTDTQY
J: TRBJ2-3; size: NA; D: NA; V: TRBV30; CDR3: AWTPGADTQY
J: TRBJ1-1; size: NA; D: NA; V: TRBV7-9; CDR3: ASRSTAHNRNTEAF
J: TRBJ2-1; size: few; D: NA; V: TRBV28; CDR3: ASSLNLGAGYSEQF